This T cell receptor beta chain stems from a study of beta chain features in type 1 diabetes (dated by TCRdb to 2016 to 2018). Concerning the study at large: No differences in mean age, gender distribution, total cell number or subset yield were found between patients and healthy donors. A total of around 110,000,000 sorted cells were examined across all samples, and RNA yield correlated strongly with the number of cells per subset. The study compared TCRB repertoires of sorted circulating CD4+ T cell subsets between recently diagnosed type 1 diabetes patients and matched healthy donors. Whereas all 28 donors provided naive and central memory subsets, regulatory and stem cell-like memory subsets were isolated from just 8 patients and about 8 healthy donors. The investigation overall reported the following: At VDJ recombination sites, patients with type 1 diabetes made fewer insertions and deleted more nucleotides, a pattern implying thymic rearrangement abnormalities. Only small numbers of individuals were included in the HLA sub-analyses, which left unresolved whether HLA type had any influence on TCRB rearrangement. A moderate but significant shortening of TCRB CDR3 length was observed in type 1 diabetes patients in all four CD4+ subsets. PCR may preferentially amplify shorter templates, but because patient and control samples were amplified and corrected together, any resulting skew would affect both groups equally. Naive, central memory and regulatory TCRB repertoires appeared more similar among patients than among healthy donors. Sequencing cDNA rather than genomic DNA could over-represent highly expressing activated cells, although activation and CD3 levels did not differ between groups.

Each donor gave one peripheral blood draw, averaging approximately 110 mL, which was collected into heparinised tubes. Naive, central memory, regulatory and stem cell-like memory CD4+ T cells were sorted on a BD FACSAria II using a panel including CD45RO, CCR7, CD25, CD127, CD95 and CD27. All sorted populations exceeded 95% purity. PBMCs were isolated immediately by Lymphoprep density gradient centrifugation and stained directly without culture. So that batch effects would be minimized, each experiment stained and sorted samples in pairs, pairing one healthy donor with one patient. The CDR3 numbers 17 residues from cysteine through phenylalanine. Only CDR3 DNA is held: 51 bases, read in frame from base 1. CDR1 is given as LGHNA and CDR2 as YSLEER, both from the germline V gene. Trimming accounts for 4 bases at V and 8 bases at J, while the number of junction bases matched to no gene is 16. This clone was picked up a small number of times. Its antigen is unknown. No base quality information exists; no much larger clone differs at one position.

The entire amount of isolated RNA was reverse transcribed using the High Capacity cDNA Reverse Transcription Kit, so the sequenced TCRB transcripts were expressed ones. Deep immunoSEQ sequencing was performed on naive, central memory and regulatory T cell samples, with an average of about 3.6 million total reads per sample. Sorted cells were lysed in RLT buffer, and RNA was extracted using DNase-treated RNeasy Micro or Mini kits according to cell number. Each cell subset was processed separately to prevent cross-contamination, with patient and healthy donor samples processed together. Using the immunoSEQ multiplex PCR, TCRB sequences were amplified from cDNA into 87-bp fragments spanning the CDR3 region. Sequencing of the amplicons was done on the Illumina HiSeq platform. For the original study's pipeline: PCR bias was corrected computationally using synthetic template baselines, and reads within Hamming distance 2 were collapsed, with unmergeable singletons discarded. Reads were aligned against IMGT so that V, D and J genes, CDR3 length and insertions or deletions at six rearrangement sites could be assigned. Within each subset, clonotype counts were normalized to the number of sorted cells before true diversity and Gini coefficients were calculated with the tcR R package. The overlap coefficient, calculated on TCRB nucleotide sequences, was used to measure repertoire sharing. Out-of-frame TCRB sequences from naive cells were analyzed to stand in for the pre-selection repertoire. Sourced from immuneACCESS, this table was stored by TCRdb with only in-frame sequences that have V and J called. A share of the clones is absent; for the studies checked, an unresolved V gene accounts for under half, and the remainder has no known explanation. The V and J calls and the clone size are those of that table, but D and trimming were determined from the DNA. In this sample the table shows hundreds of thousands of clones, around 12% of which occur a single time. Around 0.02% of the sample comes from the top ten.

The sequence joins TRBV4-3 to TRBJ2-1; the junction holds 8 bases that match TRBD2. The specimen was naive CD4+ T cells from blood. The cell subset or site label of this sample denotes: true naive CD4+ T cells. The clonotype originates from a man younger than 35 in good health. The nucleotide sequence is TGCGCCAGCAGCCGAACTCCGGGACTAGACCCTTTTGATGAGCAGTTCTTC. This gives the protein CASSRTPGLDPFDEQFF.